Included here is one T cell receptor beta chain sequence, with context. This entry comes from a study of blood T cells in healthy people across ages. Study overall: Template switching retrieved approximately one barcoded beta molecule for each two T cells.

The second PCR ran roughly 6 to 11 cycles with a sample-barcoded 5' primer and J-beta primers. TCRdb reanalysed the 5' RACE reads using MiXCR and keeps one entry per CDR3 protein. The top ten hold 8.5% to 9.5% of the sample, which has just under 550,000 distinct CDR3 sequences, around 24% seen once. With 1 base removed from V and 5 bases from J, the gap between germline ends came to 21 bases. The CDR3 spans 17 residues. Germline CDR1 and CDR2: DFQATT and SNEGSKA (reference sequence). This sample was also put to use in a study of T cells of mothers and their children. That report adds: Per child, 3 million or so TCR beta CDR3 reads were obtained, against over 9.5 million per mother. The study found slightly higher but non-significant overlap in related versus unrelated mother-child pairs. Persistent microchimeric T cell clones were sought, and none were detected.

This chain joins TRBV20-1 and TRBJ2-1; possible D gene TRBD2, 6 bases. The receptor's source is a boy between 10 and 17 years old in good health. Sequencing was carried out using blood. The CDR3 protein is CSARGGSGTPYNNEQFF. As DNA, the CDR3 is TGCAGTGCTAGAGGTGGTTCCGGGACTCCTTATAACAATGAGCAGTTCTTC.